Detailed here is one T cell receptor (beta chain). The antigen is unknown. Germline V CDR1 and CDR2: MGHRA, YSYEKL. V lost 1 base to trimming and J lost 4 bases, with 8 bases between them. The CDR3 sequence is 14 residues long. PCR employed 60 Vbeta and 13 Jbeta primers. Some clones are missing from TCRdb's copy, which holds only in-frame ones; the method was immunoSEQ multiplex PCR. The specimen's table records tens of thousands of clones. The data derive from a study of cytomegalovirus exposure and HLA in healthy donors. Study results and caveats: Presence/absence analyses supposed approximately even sequencing depth among donors.

The sample taken for sequencing was PBMCs. The sequence came from a man in his thirties or forties in good health and CMV-seropositive. This rearrangement joins TRBV4-1 to TRBJ1-5, with D unresolved. CDR3 sequence reads: CASSQAGGNQPQHF. CDR3 bases: TGCGCCAGCAGCCAAGCCGGCGGAAATCAGCCCCAGCATTTT.